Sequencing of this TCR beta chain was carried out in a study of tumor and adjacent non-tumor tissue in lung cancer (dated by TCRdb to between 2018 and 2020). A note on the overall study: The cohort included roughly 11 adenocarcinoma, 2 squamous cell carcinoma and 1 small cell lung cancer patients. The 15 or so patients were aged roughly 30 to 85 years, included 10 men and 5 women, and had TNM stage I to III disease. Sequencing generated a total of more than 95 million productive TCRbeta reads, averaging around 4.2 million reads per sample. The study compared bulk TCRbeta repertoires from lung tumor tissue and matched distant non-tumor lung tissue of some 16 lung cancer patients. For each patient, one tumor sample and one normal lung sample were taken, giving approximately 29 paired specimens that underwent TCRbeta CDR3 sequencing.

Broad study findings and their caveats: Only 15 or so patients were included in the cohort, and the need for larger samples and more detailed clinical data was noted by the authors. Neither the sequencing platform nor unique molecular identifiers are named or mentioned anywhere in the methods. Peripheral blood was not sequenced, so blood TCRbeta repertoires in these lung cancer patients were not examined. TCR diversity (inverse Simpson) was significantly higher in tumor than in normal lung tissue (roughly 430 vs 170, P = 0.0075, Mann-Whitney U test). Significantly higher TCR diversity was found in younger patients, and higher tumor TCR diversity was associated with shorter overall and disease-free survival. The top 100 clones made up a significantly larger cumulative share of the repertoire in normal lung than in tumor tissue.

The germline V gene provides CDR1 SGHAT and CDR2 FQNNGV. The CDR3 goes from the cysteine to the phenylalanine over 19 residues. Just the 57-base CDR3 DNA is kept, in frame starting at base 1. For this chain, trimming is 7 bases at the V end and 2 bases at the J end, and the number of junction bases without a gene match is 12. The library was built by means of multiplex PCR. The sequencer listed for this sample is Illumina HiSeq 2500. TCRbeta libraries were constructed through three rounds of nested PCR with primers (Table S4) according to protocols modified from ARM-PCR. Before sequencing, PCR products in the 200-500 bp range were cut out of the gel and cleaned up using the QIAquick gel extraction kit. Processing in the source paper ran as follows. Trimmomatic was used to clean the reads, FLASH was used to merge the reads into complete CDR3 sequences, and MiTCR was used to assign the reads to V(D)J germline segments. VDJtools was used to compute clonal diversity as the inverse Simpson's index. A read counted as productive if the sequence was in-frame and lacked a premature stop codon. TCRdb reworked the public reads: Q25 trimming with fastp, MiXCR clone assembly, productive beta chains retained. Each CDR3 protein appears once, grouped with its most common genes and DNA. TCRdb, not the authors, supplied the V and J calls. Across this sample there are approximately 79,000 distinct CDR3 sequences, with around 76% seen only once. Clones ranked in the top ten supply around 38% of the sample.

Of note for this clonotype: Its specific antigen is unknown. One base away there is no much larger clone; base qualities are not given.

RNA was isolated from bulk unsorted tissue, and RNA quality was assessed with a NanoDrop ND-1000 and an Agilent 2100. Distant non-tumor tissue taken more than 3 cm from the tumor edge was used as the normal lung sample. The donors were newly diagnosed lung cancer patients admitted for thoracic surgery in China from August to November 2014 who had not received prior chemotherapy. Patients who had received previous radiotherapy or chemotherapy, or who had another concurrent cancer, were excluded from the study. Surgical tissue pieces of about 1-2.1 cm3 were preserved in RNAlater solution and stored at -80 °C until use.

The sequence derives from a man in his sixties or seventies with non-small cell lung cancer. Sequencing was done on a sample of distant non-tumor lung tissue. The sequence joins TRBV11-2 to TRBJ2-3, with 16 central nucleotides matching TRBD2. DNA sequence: TGTGCCAGCAATCGGGGACTAGCGGGGGGGACCCGACTCACAGATACGCAGTATTTT. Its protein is CASNRGLAGGTRLTDTQYF.